This TCR beta chain originates from a study of T-cell memory formation after mild COVID-19. The CDR3 sequence is 13 residues long. The V end was cut by 4 bases, the J end by 10 bases, with 11 bases between. Each CDR3 protein gets one entry after TCRdb re-called the 5' RACE reads with MiXCR. The sample lists 560,000 or so distinct CDR3 sequences, approximately 15% occurring once. The receptor's source is an adult woman who had mild COVID-19 (a few samples of this study predate the infection). Cell type and time point are not known. Sequenced input: PBMCs or a T cell subset sorted from them (not recorded which). V is TRBV12-3 or TRBV12-4 and J is TRBJ1-6; D not resolved. CDR3 region: CASSSARRSPLHF. The DNA for the CDR3 is TGTGCCAGCAGTTCTGCCCGTCGATCACCCCTCCACTTT.